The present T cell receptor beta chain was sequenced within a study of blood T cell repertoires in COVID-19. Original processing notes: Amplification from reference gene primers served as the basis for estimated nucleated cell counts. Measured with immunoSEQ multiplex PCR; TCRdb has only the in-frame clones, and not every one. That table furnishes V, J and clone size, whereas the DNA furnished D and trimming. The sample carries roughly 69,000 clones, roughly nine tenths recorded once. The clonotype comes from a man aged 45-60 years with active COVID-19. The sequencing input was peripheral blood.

For the CDR3, the DNA is TGTGCCAGCAGCTTAGGGACAGGGTTGGGCACAGATACGCAGTATTTT. Its protein product is CASSLGTGLGTDTQYF. The V call is TRBV7-2, the J call TRBJ2-3; 8 nucleotides align to TRBD1. The length of the CDR3 is 16 residues. Germline CDR1 and CDR2: SGHTA and FQGNSA. Trimming removed 1 base from V and 1 base from J; junction bases left unmatched: 4.